This TCR beta chain was captured by sequencing in a study of cytomegalovirus exposure and HLA in healthy donors. Study-level results: First-cohort TCR clusters were later found to tend to co-occur in the 90 to 150 validation repertoires. Cytomegalovirus association was listed for about 170 TCR beta chains.

Note on this clone: Antigen unknown.

Trimming shortened V by 9 bases and J by 5 bases, and 20 bases separated the two germline ends. The V gene's germline CDR1 is LNHDA and CDR2 SQIVND (reference sequence). This CDR3 is built from 14 residues. Only in-frame clones appear in the TCRdb table, and some are missing; sequencing was by immunoSEQ multiplex PCR. The sample gives some 110,000 clones, 88% of which show up once; about 1.8% is in the top ten. The donors belonged to the approximately 110-subject validation cohort, separate from the approximately 700-subject first cohort. The origin of this receptor is a woman aged 18 to 35 in good health and CMV-seropositive. The rearrangement links TRBV19 to TRBJ2-7; tentatively, D is TRBD2 (6 bases). What was sequenced was PBMCs. The CDR3 spells CASTRGPGGDEQYF. The CDR3 DNA sequence: TGTGCCAGCACCCGGGGACCCGGGGGTGACGAGCAGTACTTC. The full variable domain, in which reference TRBV19 and TRBJ2-7 provide the parts outside the CDR3, is DGGITQSPKYLFRKEGQNVTLSCEQNLNHDAMYWYRQDPGQGLRLIYYSQIVNDFQKGDIAEGYSVSREKKESFPLTVTSAQKNPTAFYLCASTRGPGGDEQYFGPGTRLTVT.